A single T cell receptor (beta chain) is shown here with its context. Antigen: not known. PCR amplification relied on 60 Vbeta primers (plus 13 Jbeta primers). Generated by immunoSEQ multiplex PCR, the TCRdb table keeps only in-frame clones and is missing some. The top ten hold around 6.9% of the sample, which has about 150,000 clones, approximately 80% seen once. CDR1 and CDR2 from the germline V gene are MGHRA and YSYEKL. The CDR3 is 18 amino acids. V lost 4 bases and J lost 2; bases outside the gene matches: 13. The sample comes from a study of cytomegalovirus exposure and HLA in healthy donors. Study-wide context: Within the Caucasian-associated ancestry cluster were roughly 81% of the roughly 400 genotyped donors. The study, taken as a whole, reports: A prior analysis recorded that most TCR beta V segments were productive about 87% or about 30% of the time.

The sample comprised PBMCs. The gene calls are TRBV4-1 and TRBJ1-3, with 8 bases that match TRBD1. This sequence was found in a male donor in good health and CMV-seropositive. The CDR3 loop is CASSLPARTGNPGNTIYF. The CDR3 DNA sequence: TGCGCCAGCAGCCTTCCCGCCCGGACAGGGAATCCTGGAAACACCATATATTTT.